This record covers a single T cell receptor beta chain. Its specificity is not known. Trimming removed 7 bases from V and 2 bases from J; junction bases left unmatched: 5. This CDR3 spans 16 amino acids. Germline V CDR1 and CDR2: SGHTS, YDEGEE. 60 Vbeta and 13 Jbeta primers were used in PCR. Under the authors' procedure: There were tens of millions of unique TCR beta chains by a later count, and approximately 11 million of them were shared. Clones were sequenced by immunoSEQ multiplex PCR, and TCRdb holds only the in-frame ones, with some missing. V and J calls and clone size are copied from that table; D and trimming were computed from the DNA. In all, the sample yields around 34,000 clones. The sample is drawn from a study of cytomegalovirus exposure and HLA in healthy donors. General observations from the study: When analyzed later, the rates of TCR association showed variation by HLA locus, with DRB1 the most and HLA-C the fewest. Later on, an analysis tied over 15,000 TCR beta sequences to HLA alleles at 0.05 false discovery rate.

This chain joins TRBV5-8 and TRBJ2-2, with 13 bases that match TRBD2. This sequence originates from a woman aged 40 to 50 in good health and CMV-seropositive. The sample taken for sequencing was PBMCs. CDR3 nucleotides: TGTGCCAGCCTACTAGCGGGAGGGCCTAACACCGGGGAGCTGTTTTTT. Translated: CASLLAGGPNTGELFF.